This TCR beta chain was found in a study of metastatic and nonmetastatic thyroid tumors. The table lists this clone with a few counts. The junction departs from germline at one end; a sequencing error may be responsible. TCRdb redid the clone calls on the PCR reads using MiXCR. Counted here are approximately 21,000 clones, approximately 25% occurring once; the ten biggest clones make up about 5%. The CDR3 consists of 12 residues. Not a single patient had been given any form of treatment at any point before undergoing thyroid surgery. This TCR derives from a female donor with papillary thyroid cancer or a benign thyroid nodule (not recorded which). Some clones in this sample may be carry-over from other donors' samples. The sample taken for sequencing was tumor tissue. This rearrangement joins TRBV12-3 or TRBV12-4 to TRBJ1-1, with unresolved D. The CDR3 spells CASTLWGNEASF. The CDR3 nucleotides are TGTGCCAGCACCTTGTGGGGAAATGAAGCTTCCTTT.